The 23 T cell receptor beta chains below were found in one sample sequenced in a study of OX40 agonist ivuxolimab in advanced cancers. The protocol was immunoSEQ multiplex PCR, while the TCRdb copy is restricted to in-frame clones and leaves out a portion. Among tens of thousands of clones, more than 85% were seen once, and the ten largest hold more than 9.5%. The sequencing here drew on CD4+ or CD8+ T cells sorted from blood, taken in a trial of the OX40 agonist ivuxolimab. Every receptor here comes from an adult with an advanced solid tumor such as melanoma, head and neck, liver or kidney cancer.

This chain uses TRBV28 with TRBJ2-1; unclear D gene. The ends were cut back, 6 bases at V and 0 bases at J, with 15 bases in the middle. Germline values: CDR1 MDHEN, CDR2 SYDVKM. The CDR3 consists of 16 residues. CDR3 protein: CASSLNSFSSYNEQFF. The CDR3, as DNA: TGTGCCAGCAGCCTCAACTCTTTCAGCTCCTACAATGAGCAGTTCTTC. Variable domain in full (rest from reference TRBV28 and TRBJ2-1): DVKVTQSSRYLVKRTGEKVFLECVQDMDHENMFWYRQDPGLGLRLIYFSYDVKMKEKGDIPEGYSVSREKKERFSLILESASTNQTSMYLCASSLNSFSSYNEQFFGPGTRLTVL.

The gene calls are TRBV7-9 and TRBJ1-4; D not certain. This CDR3 spans 15 amino acids. Trimming took off 3 bases at V and 0 bases at J, with 8 bases between the two ends. In germline, CDR1 is SEHNR, CDR2 FQNEAQ (reference sequence). Written as DNA, the CDR3 is TGTGCCAGCAGCTTTATCCTTGCAACTAATGAAAAACTGTTTTTT. Encoded protein: CASSFILATNEKLFF.

This CDR3 is CASSTGPSNQPQHF. In nucleotides, the CDR3 is TGCGCCAGCAGCACAGGACCTAGCAATCAGCCCCAGCATTTT. The rearrangement uses TRBV10-2 and TRBJ1-5; possible D gene TRBD1, 5 bases. Trimming removed 6 bases from V and 0 bases from J, with 9 bases in between. Germline values: CDR1 WSHSY, CDR2 SAAADI. The CDR3 has 14 amino acids.

The rearrangement links TRBV4-1 to TRBJ2-5; D gene ambiguous. The CDR3 sequence is 13 residues long. CDR1 and CDR2 from the germline V gene are MGHRA and YSYEKL. Trimming took off 3 bases at V and 4 bases at J, with 9 bases between the two ends. The CDR3 DNA reads as TGCGCCAGCAGCCACTTGAATGGAGAGACCCAGTACTTC. It encodes CASSHLNGETQYF.

The chain has TRBV6-1 and TRBJ2-7, with D maybe TRBD2 (5 bases). This CDR3 region has 12 residues. Germline V gene sequence: CDR1 MNHNS, CDR2 SASEGT. Trimming removed 8 bases from V and 9 bases from J, with 17 bases in between. CDR3 nucleotides: TGTGCCAGCGAACAAGGTCGGGGTTTGCAGTACTTC. This translates into CASEQGRGLQYF.

The rearrangement uses TRBV7-9 and TRBJ2-3, with 11 bases that match TRBD2. The germline V gene encodes CDR1 SEHNR and CDR2 FQNEAQ (reference sequence). V dropped 3 bases and J dropped 2; count of bases not matched to a gene: 7. This CDR3 contains 17 residues. The chain's CDR3 is CASSFPTSGTDTDTQYF. CDR3 nucleotide sequence: TGTGCCAGCAGCTTTCCGACTAGCGGGACGGACACAGATACGCAGTATTTT.

This clone was found a few times. The chain couples TRBV9 to TRBJ2-7, with D uncertain. Trimming took 0 bases from V and 2 from J, leaving 12 bases between them. The CDR3 runs to 15 residues. Germline lookup yields CDR1 SGDLS and CDR2 YYNGEE. Written as DNA, the CDR3 is TGTGCCAGCAGCGTAGCGGCCGGCCAAACCTACGAGCAGTACTTC. Its translation: CASSVAAGQTYEQYF. Full variable domain (missing parts from reference TRBV9 and TRBJ2-7): DSGVTQTPKHLITATGQRVTLRCSPRSGDLSVYWYQQSLDQGLQFLIQYYNGEERAKGNILERFSAQQFPDLHSELNLSSLELGDSALYFCASSVAAGQTYEQYFGPGTRLTVT.

With regard to this clone: The identical CDR3 is also encoded by other nucleotide sequences in the sample. V and J are TRBV6-4 and TRBJ2-1; 7 bases align to TRBD2. The CDR3 sequence is 15 residues long. The V segment lost 0 bases and the J segment 1 base; nucleotides outside the gene matches: 0. Germline V lookup: CDR1 MRHNA, CDR2 SNTAGT. CDR3: CASSDSSGSYNEQFF. In nucleotides, the CDR3 is TGTGCCAGCAGTGACTCTAGCGGGTCCTACAATGAGCAGTTCTTC.

The gene calls are TRBV11-1 and TRBJ2-1, with D uncertain. Germline V lookup: CDR1 SGHAT, CDR2 FQDESV (reference sequence). The CDR3 has 16 amino acids. The V and J ends lost 1 base and 2 bases respectively, with 12 bases between them. The CDR3 DNA is TGTGCCAGCAGCTTAGAGCTAGGACCCGCCTACAATGAGCAGTTCTTC. It yields the protein CASSLELGPAYNEQFF.

CDR3 bases: TGCAGCGTTGTTGCGTACAATGAGCAGTTCTTC. Protein product: CSVVAYNEQFF. The genes are TRBV29-1 and TRBJ2-1; no clear D. This CDR3 has 11 residues. With 4 bases removed from V and 4 bases from J, the gap between germline ends came to 5 bases. From germline, CDR1 is SQVTM and CDR2 ANQGSEA.

V gene TRBV14 combines with J gene TRBJ1-2, with D possibly TRBD1 on 6 matching bases. Trimming removed 0 bases from V and 4 bases from J, with 18 bases in between. The CDR3 spans 17 residues. CDR1 is SGHDN, CDR2 FVKESK, per germline. The CDR3 DNA reads as TGTGCCAGCAGCCAAGATTACCGGGGGCTCGAAAGCTATGGCTACACCTTC. As protein: CASSQDYRGLESYGYTF.

The sample holds one count of this clone. J is TRBJ1-2 and V is TRBV27, with D tentatively TRBD1 (5 bases). Germline V gene data show CDR1 as MNHEY and CDR2 as SMNVEV (reference sequence). This CDR3 has 13 residues. V was trimmed by 5 bases and J by 8 bases, leaving 15 bases between them. The CDR3 DNA reads TGTGCCAGCAGTGATTGGGGGTGGGGCGGCTACACCTTC. Translating gives CASSDWGWGGYTF.

The rearrangement links TRBV7-6 to TRBJ1-5, with unresolved D. The CDR3 has 18 amino acids. V was cut by 4 bases and J by 0 bases, with 19 bases left in between. Germline V lookup: CDR1 SGHVS, CDR2 FNYEAQ. As DNA, the CDR3 is TGTGCCAGCAGCTCCACCGCCGGATCCTCATATAGCAATCAGCCCCAGCATTTT. Its protein is CASSSTAGSSYSNQPQHF.

This clone was detected a few times. This chain connects TRBV6-5 to TRBJ2-7, with 9 positions matching TRBD2. Germline trimming cut 5 bases from V and 0 bases from J; bases unmatched to any gene: 5. Per germline, CDR1 MNHEY and CDR2 SVGAGI. CDR3 length: 15 residues. The CDR3 DNA is TGTGCCAGCAGTGTCCTTAGCGGGAGCTCCTACGAGCAGTACTTC. Encoded protein: CASSVLSGSSYEQYF.

This chain links TRBV14 with TRBJ1-5; D may be TRBD1 (5 bases). Germline V CDR1 and CDR2: SGHDN, FVKESK. V lost 1 base to trimming and J lost 3 bases, with 7 bases between them. This CDR3 spans 14 amino acids. As DNA, the CDR3 is TGTGCCAGCAGCCAAGCGGGGGTCAATCAGCCCCAGCATTTT. Its translation: CASSQAGVNQPQHF.

The V gene is TRBV9, the J gene TRBJ1-5; no reliable D call. Deletions cut 0 bases from V and 3 bases from J, with 10 bases between. The germline V gene has CDR1 SGDLS and CDR2 YYNGEE. The CDR3 totals 15 residues. CDR3 amino acids: CASSVGGSPNQPQHF. The CDR3 DNA sequence: TGTGCCAGCAGCGTAGGTGGGAGTCCCAATCAGCCCCAGCATTTT.

V and J are TRBV5-6 and TRBJ1-1, with D possibly TRBD1 on 5 matching bases. In germline, CDR1 is SGHDT, CDR2 YYEEEE. The CDR3 has 13 residues. Trimming pared 4 bases from V and 7 bases from J, leaving 14 bases between. CDR3 protein: CASSPGTSFEAFF. Written as DNA, the CDR3 is TGTGCCAGCAGCCCCGGGACCTCCTTTGAAGCTTTCTTT.

A few counts support this clone. The chain couples TRBV28 to TRBJ1-2; D is perhaps TRBD1 (6 bases). Germline V gives CDR1 MDHEN, CDR2 SYDVKM. The CDR3 consists of 16 residues. Trimming removed 5 bases at V and 0 bases at J, with 16 bases between. The CDR3 nucleotides read TGTGCCAGCAGTGATAATAGGGGGGTTTCTAACTATGGCTACACCTTC. Amino acid sequence: CASSDNRGVSNYGYTF.

V is TRBV5-5 and J is TRBJ2-3, with no clear D. Trimming took off 0 bases at V and 2 bases at J, with 10 bases between the two ends. Germline loops: CDR1 SGHKS, CDR2 YYEKEE (reference sequence). The CDR3 covers 15 residues. The CDR3 DNA reads TGTGCCAGCAGCTTGGGACGGGTCCCCACAGATACGCAGTATTTT. It encodes CASSLGRVPTDTQYF.

The V and J genes are TRBV7-9 and TRBJ2-5; TRBD2 matches 7 bases. V was clipped by 3 bases and J by 5 bases; unmatched bases: 3. This CDR3 is 13 amino acids long. CDR1 is SEHNR, CDR2 FQNEAQ, per germline (reference sequence). This CDR3 reads CASSFVGGETQYF. The CDR3 DNA is TGTGCCAGCAGCTTTGTGGGGGGGGAGACCCAGTACTTC.

The V and J genes are TRBV12-5 and TRBJ1-1; D may be TRBD1 (6 bases). The CDR3 has 13 amino acids. Germline values: CDR1 LGHNT, CDR2 FRNRAP. Trimming removed 2 bases from V and 4 bases from J, with 8 bases in between. In nucleotides, the CDR3 is TGTGCTAGTGGTTTGTGGGGGGCCACTGAAGCTTTCTTT. It yields the protein CASGLWGATEAFF.

This clone was seen many times. The chain joins TRBV4-1 to TRBJ2-1, with a tentative D call TRBD2 (6 bases). V gave up 0 bases and J gave up 9 bases, with 12 bases separating them. This CDR3 has 14 residues. Per the germline V gene, CDR1 is MGHRA and CDR2 is YSYEKL. CDR3 nucleotides: TGCGCCAGCAGCCAAGACGCGGGGATGGGTGAGCAGTTCTTC. Protein: CASSQDAGMGEQFF.

The chain recombines TRBV7-6 with TRBJ2-1; TRBD2 agrees at 7 bases. J lost 7 bases, V lost 3 bases, and 3 bases had no gene match. Germline V lookup: CDR1 SGHVS, CDR2 FNYEAQ. The CDR3 consists of 13 residues. CDR3 amino acids: CASSFGRENEQFF. The CDR3 bases are TGTGCCAGCAGCTTTGGGCGGGAGAATGAGCAGTTCTTC.